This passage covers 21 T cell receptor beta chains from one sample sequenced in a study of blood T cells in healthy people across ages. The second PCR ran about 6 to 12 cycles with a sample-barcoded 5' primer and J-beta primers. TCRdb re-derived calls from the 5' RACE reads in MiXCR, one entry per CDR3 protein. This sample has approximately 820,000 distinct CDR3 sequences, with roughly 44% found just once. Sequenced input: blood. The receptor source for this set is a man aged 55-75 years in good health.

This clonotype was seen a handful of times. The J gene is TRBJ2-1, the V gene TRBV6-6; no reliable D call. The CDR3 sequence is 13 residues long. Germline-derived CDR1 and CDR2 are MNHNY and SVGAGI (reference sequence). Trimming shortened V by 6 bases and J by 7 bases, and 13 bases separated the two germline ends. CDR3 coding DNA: TGTGCCAGCAGGGACGCAATGAGGAATGAGCAGTTCTTC. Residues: CASRDAMRNEQFF.

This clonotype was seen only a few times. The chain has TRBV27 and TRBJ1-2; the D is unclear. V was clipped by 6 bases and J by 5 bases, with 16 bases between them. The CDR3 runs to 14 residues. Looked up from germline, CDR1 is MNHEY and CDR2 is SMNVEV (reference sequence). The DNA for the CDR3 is TGTGCCAGCAGCCCCAGACGGGCGGATTATGGCTACACCTTC. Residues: CASSPRRADYGYTF.

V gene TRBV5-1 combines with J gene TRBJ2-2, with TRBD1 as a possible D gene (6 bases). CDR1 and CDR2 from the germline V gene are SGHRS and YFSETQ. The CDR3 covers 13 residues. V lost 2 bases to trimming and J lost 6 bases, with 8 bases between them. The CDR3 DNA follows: TGCGCCAGCAGCTTACAGGGATCCGGGGAGCTGTTTTTT. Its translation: CASSLQGSGELFF.

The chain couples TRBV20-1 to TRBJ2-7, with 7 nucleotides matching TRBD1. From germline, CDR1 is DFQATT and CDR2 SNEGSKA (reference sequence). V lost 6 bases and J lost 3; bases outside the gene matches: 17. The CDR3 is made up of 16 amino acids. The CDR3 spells CSATSIVGTEHYEQYF. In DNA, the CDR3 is TGCAGTGCCACCTCTATAGTCGGGACAGAACACTACGAGCAGTACTTC.

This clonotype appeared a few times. The CDR3 region has the DNA TGTGCCAGCAGTTTAATGGGAAAGCAGCCCCAGCATTTT. The encoded protein is CASSLMGKQPQHF. This chain uses TRBV12-3 or TRBV12-4 with TRBJ1-5; D gene uncertain. V dropped 2 bases and J dropped 7 bases, with 9 bases sitting between them. The CDR3 consists of 13 residues.

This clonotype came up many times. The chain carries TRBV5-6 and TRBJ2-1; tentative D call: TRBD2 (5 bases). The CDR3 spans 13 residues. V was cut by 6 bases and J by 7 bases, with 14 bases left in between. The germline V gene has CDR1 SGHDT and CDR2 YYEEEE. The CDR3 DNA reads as TGTGCCAGCATCAGATATGGAGGTAATGAGCAGTTCTTC. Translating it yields CASIRYGGNEQFF.

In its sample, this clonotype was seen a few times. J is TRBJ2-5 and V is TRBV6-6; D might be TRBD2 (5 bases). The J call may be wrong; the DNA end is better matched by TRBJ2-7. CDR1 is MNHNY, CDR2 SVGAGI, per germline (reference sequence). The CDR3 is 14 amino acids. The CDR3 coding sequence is TGTGCCAGCAGCCTTATGGGGAGAAGCGACGAGCAGTACTTC. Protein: CASSLMGRSDEQYF.

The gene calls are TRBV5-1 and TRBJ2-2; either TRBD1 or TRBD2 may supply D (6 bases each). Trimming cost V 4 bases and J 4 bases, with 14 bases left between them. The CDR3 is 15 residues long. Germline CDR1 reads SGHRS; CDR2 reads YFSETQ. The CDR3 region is CASSPEGGRTGELFF. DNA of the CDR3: TGCGCCAGCAGCCCGGAGGGGGGCCGCACCGGGGAGCTGTTTTTT.

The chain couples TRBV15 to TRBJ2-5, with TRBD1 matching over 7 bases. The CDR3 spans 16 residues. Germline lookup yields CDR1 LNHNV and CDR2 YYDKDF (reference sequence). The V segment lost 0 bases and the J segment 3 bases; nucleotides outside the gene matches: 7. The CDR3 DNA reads TGTGCCACCAGCAGAGATTGGCAGCAGGGGGAAGAGACCCAGTACTTC. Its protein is CATSRDWQQGEETQYF.

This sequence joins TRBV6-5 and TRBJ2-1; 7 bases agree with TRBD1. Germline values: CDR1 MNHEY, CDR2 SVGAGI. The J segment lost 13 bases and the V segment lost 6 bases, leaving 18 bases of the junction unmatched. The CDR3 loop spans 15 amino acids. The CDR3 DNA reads TGTGCCAGCAGACCGAATCCGACAGGGCCAGAGACCCAGTTCTTC. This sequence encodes CASRPNPTGPETQFF.

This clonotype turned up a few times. This CDR3 reads CASSSQIGTEGYTF. CDR3 DNA sequence: TGTGCCAGCAGCTCACAGATAGGCACGGAAGGCTACACCTTC. V and J are TRBV7-9 and TRBJ1-2; D gene uncertain. The CDR3 spans 14 residues. Germline V gives CDR1 SEHNR, CDR2 FQNEAQ (reference sequence). Trimming removed 4 bases from V and 8 bases from J, with 17 bases in between.

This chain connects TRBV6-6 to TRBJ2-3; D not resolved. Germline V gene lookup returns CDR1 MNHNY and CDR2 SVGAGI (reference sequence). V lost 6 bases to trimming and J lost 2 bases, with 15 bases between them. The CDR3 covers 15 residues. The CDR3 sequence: CASSDPKRTTDTQYF. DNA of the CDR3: TGTGCCAGCAGCGATCCTAAAAGGACCACAGATACGCAGTATTTT.

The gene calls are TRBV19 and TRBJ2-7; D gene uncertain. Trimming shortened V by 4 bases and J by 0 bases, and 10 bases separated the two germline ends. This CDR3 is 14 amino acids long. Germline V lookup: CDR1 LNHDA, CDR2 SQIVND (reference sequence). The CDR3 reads CASSTDTYSYEQYF. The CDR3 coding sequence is TGTGCCAGTAGTACAGACACATACTCCTACGAGCAGTACTTC.

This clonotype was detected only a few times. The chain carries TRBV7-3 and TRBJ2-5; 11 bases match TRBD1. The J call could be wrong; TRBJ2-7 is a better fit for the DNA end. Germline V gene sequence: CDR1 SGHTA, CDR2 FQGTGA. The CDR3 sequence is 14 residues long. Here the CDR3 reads CASSWTGGADEQYF. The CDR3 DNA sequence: TGTGCCAGCAGCTGGACAGGGGGCGCCGACGAGCAGTACTTC.

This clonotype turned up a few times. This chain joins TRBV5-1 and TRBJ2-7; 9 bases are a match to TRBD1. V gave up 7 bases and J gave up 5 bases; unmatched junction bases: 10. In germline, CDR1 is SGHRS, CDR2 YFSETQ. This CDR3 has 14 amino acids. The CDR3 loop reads CASSAGQGFHEQYF. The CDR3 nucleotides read TGCGCCAGCTCCGCGGGACAGGGCTTCCACGAGCAGTACTTC. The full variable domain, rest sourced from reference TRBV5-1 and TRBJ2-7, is KAGVTQTPRYLIKTRGQQVTLSCSPISGHRSVSWYQQTPGQGLQFLFEYFSETQRNKGNFPGRFSGRQFSNSRSEMNVSTLELGDSALYLCASSAGQGFHEQYFGPGTRLTVT.

CDR3 loop: CASSIYSETQYF. CDR3 sequence (DNA): TGTGCCAGCAGCATCTACAGTGAGACCCAGTACTTC. The J gene is TRBJ2-5, the V gene TRBV12-3 or TRBV12-4; D remains ambiguous. The CDR3 runs to 12 residues. V lost 6 bases to trimming and J lost 5 bases, with 10 bases between them.

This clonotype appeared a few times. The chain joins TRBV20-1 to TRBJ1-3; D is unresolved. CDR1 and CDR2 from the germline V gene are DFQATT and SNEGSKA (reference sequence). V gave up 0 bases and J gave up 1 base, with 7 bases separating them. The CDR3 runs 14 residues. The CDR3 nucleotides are TGCAGTGCTAGAGATCCGGGATCTGGAAACACCATATATTTT. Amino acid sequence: CSARDPGSGNTIYF.

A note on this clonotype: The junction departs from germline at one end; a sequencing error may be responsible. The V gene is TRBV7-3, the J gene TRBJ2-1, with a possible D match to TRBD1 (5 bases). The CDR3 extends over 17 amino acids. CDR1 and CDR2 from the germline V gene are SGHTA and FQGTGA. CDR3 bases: TGTGCCAGCAGCGTAACAGGTGTCCAAAGCTCCTACAATGAGCAGTTCTTC. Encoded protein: CASSVTGVQSSYNEQFF.

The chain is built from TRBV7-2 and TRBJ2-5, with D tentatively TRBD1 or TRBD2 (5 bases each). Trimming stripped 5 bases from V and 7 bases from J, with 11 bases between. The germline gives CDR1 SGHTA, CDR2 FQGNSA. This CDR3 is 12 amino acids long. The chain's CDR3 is CASSVGDGTQYF. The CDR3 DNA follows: TGTGCCAGCAGCGTAGGGGACGGGACCCAGTACTTC.

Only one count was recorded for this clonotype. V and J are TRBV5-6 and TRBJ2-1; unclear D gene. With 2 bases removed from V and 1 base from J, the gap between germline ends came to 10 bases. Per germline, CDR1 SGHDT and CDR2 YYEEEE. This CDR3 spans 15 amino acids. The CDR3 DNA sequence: TGTGCCAGCAGCTTACCTCAATTTTCCTACAATGAGCAGTTCTTC. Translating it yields CASSLPQFSYNEQFF.

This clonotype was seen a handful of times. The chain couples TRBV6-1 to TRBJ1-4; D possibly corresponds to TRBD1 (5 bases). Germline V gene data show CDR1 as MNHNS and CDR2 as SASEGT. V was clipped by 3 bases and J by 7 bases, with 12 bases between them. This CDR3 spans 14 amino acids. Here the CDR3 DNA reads TGTGCCAGCAGTGAGGGCGGGACGGCTGAAAAACTGTTTTTT. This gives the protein CASSEGGTAEKLFF.